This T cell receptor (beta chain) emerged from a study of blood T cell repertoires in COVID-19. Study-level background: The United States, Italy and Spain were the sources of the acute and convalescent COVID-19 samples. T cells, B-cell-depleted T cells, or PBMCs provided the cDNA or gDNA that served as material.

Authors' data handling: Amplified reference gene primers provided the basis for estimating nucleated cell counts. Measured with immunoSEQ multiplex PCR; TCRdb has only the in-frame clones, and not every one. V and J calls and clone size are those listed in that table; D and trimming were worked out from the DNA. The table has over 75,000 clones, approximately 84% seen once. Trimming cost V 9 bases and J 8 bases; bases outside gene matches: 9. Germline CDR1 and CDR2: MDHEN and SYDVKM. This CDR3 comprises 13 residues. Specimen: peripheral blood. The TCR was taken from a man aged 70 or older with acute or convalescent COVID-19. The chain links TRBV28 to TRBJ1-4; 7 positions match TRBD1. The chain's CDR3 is CASSSGTEEKLFF. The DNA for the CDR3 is TGTGCCAGTTCCTCCGGGACAGAAGAAAAACTGTTTTTT.